This passage covers 24 T cell receptor beta chains from one sample sequenced in a study of blood T cell repertoires in COVID-19. Profiled with immunoSEQ multiplex PCR; TCRdb holds only in-frame clones, not every one. The profile shows 200,000 to 300,000 clones, around 81% of them singletons. The material sequenced was peripheral blood. These receptors were collected from a woman aged 55 to 70 with active or convalescent COVID-19.

The gene calls are TRBV28 and TRBJ2-2; TRBD1 matches at 9 bases. V trimming: 3 bases; J trimming: 3 bases; junction bases outside the gene matches: 5. The germline gives CDR1 MDHEN, CDR2 SYDVKM. The CDR3 length is 16 residues. The CDR3 region is CASSLPGQGDTGELFF. The CDR3 DNA sequence: TGTGCCAGCAGTTTGCCGGGACAGGGAGACACCGGGGAGCTGTTTTTT. Looking up the rest from reference TRBV28 and TRBJ2-2 gives the full variable domain: DVKVTQSSRYLVKRTGEKVFLECVQDMDHENMFWYRQDPGLGLRLIYFSYDVKMKEKGDIPEGYSVSREKKERFSLILESASTNQTSMYLCASSLPGQGDTGELFFGEGSRLTVL.

The chain couples TRBV25-1 to TRBJ1-4; TRBD1 is a possible D gene (5 bases). Germline V CDR1 and CDR2: MGHDK, SYGVNS. V lost 2 bases, J lost 7 bases, and 11 bases lay in between. This CDR3 has 14 amino acids. CDR3 sequence: CASSEQGTGEKLFF. For the CDR3, the DNA is TGTGCCAGCAGTGAACAAGGGACTGGTGAAAAACTGTTTTTT.

This chain uses TRBV2 with TRBJ1-4; 10 nucleotides agree with TRBD1. V was pared by 5 bases and J by 7 bases, with 4 bases of the junction left unmatched. Germline V gene sequence: CDR1 SNHLY, CDR2 FYNNEI. The length of the CDR3 is 14 residues. CDR3 DNA sequence: TGTGCCAGCAGTCCCGACAGGGGGCGTGAAAAACTGTTTTTT. This sequence encodes CASSPDRGREKLFF.

This clone was counted only a few times. The J gene is TRBJ2-2, the V gene TRBV19; perhaps TRBD2 as D (6 bases). V lost 2 bases and J lost 7, with 8 bases in between. Germline CDR1 and CDR2: LNHDA and SQIVND (reference sequence). The CDR3 spans 13 residues. The CDR3 is CASSIMRDGELFF. The CDR3 DNA sequence: TGTGCCAGTAGTATAATGCGGGACGGGGAGCTGTTTTTT.

This chain connects TRBV3-1 (or the pseudogene TRBV3-2) to TRBJ1-2; D perhaps matches TRBD1 (5 bases). Per germline, CDR1 LGHDT and CDR2 YNNKEL (reference sequence). Trimming shortened V by 1 base and J by 4 bases, and 16 bases separated the two germline ends. The CDR3 is 16 amino acids. The CDR3 is CASSQALGGVRYGYTF. The CDR3 nucleotides are TGTGCCAGCAGCCAAGCTCTGGGAGGGGTACGCTATGGCTACACCTTC.

The chain employs TRBV29-1 and TRBJ2-5; TRBD2 is a possible D gene (7 bases). The CDR3 has 15 amino acids. V gave up 6 bases and J gave up 5 bases, with 22 bases separating them. Germline lookup yields CDR1 SQVTM and CDR2 ANQGSEA. The CDR3 spells CSVRGARGRLETQYF. The CDR3, as DNA: TGCAGCGTCCGGGGGGCCCGGGGGAGATTGGAGACCCAGTACTTC.

The V and J genes are TRBV6-5 and TRBJ2-3; the match to TRBD2 covers 9 bases. The CDR3 sequence is 15 residues long. CDR1 is MNHEY, CDR2 SVGAGI, per germline. Trimming at V came to 6 bases and at J to 1 base, leaving 5 bases not matched to a gene. CDR3 in amino acids: CASRRGGLGTDTQYF. In nucleotides, the CDR3 is TGTGCCAGCAGGCGGGGGGGCCTGGGCACAGATACGCAGTATTTT.

The chain uses TRBV29-1 and TRBJ1-1; perhaps TRBD1 as D (6 bases). The V end lost 6 bases, the J end lost 3 bases, and 11 bases lay between the germline ends. Germline-derived CDR1 and CDR2 are SQVTM and ANQGSEA. The length of the CDR3 is 12 residues. The CDR3 loop is CSVGTLDTEAFF. The CDR3 DNA sequence: TGCAGCGTAGGGACACTCGACACTGAAGCTTTCTTT.

This chain uses TRBV28 with TRBJ2-1; a possible D gene is TRBD2 (6 bases). This CDR3 comprises 12 residues. CDR1 is MDHEN, CDR2 SYDVKM, per germline. The V end was cut by 2 bases, the J end by 9 bases, with 8 bases between. DNA for the CDR3: TGTGCCAGCAGTTTAATGCGGGGTGAGCAGTTCTTC. Translating gives CASSLMRGEQFF.

The V gene is TRBV9, the J gene TRBJ1-1, with unresolved D. The germline V gene encodes CDR1 SGDLS and CDR2 YYNGEE. Trimming removed 0 bases from V and 1 base from J, with 10 bases in between. The CDR3 loop spans 15 amino acids. The CDR3 region has the DNA TGTGCCAGCAGCGTAGGTCGGGGTGGGAACACTGAAGCTTTCTTT. It is translated as CASSVGRGGNTEAFF. The whole variable domain, remainder taken from reference TRBV9 and TRBJ1-1, is DSGVTQTPKHLITATGQRVTLRCSPRSGDLSVYWYQQSLDQGLQFLIQYYNGEERAKGNILERFSAQQFPDLHSELNLSSLELGDSALYFCASSVGRGGNTEAFFGQGTRLTVV.

This chain uses TRBV7-9 with TRBJ2-5; D is ambiguous. CDR1 is SEHNR and CDR2 is FQNEAQ in the germline V gene (reference sequence). V lost 4 bases, J lost 5 bases, and 8 bases lay in between. This CDR3 has 12 amino acids. The CDR3 region has the DNA TGTGCCAGCAGCTCTACCATGGAGACCCAGTACTTC. Protein product: CASSSTMETQYF.

This chain connects TRBV5-6 to TRBJ1-4, with 7 bases aligning to TRBD1. CDR3 length: 15 residues. V lost 2 bases, J lost 6 bases, and 7 bases stayed unmatched. Germline V CDR1 and CDR2: SGHDT, YYEEEE. The CDR3 DNA reads TGTGCCAGCAGCTTTAGGGACAGCTTAGATGAAAAACTGTTTTTT. Residues: CASSFRDSLDEKLFF.

This clone was detected only a few times. The rearrangement joins TRBV24-1 to TRBJ2-2; tentative D call: TRBD1 (6 bases). Trimming removed 3 bases at V and 2 bases at J, with 12 bases between. CDR3 length equals 16 residues. Looked up from germline, CDR1 is KGHDR and CDR2 is SFDVKD. This CDR3 reads CATSDAKQGNTGELFF. For the CDR3, the DNA is TGTGCCACCAGTGATGCCAAACAGGGAAACACCGGGGAGCTGTTTTTT.

The chain employs TRBV5-5 and TRBJ1-4; tentatively, D is TRBD1 (5 bases). Germline loops: CDR1 SGHKS, CDR2 YYEKEE (reference sequence). The CDR3 is 15 residues long. V dropped 4 bases and J dropped 8 bases, with 18 bases sitting between them. The CDR3 here is CASSNDRIHTEKLFF. CDR3 sequence (DNA): TGTGCCAGCAGCAATGACAGAATCCACACCGAAAAACTGTTTTTT.

This clone appeared a few times. The chain has TRBV28 and TRBJ2-3; possible D gene TRBD2, 7 bases. The CDR3 runs 16 residues. Germline V gene sequence: CDR1 MDHEN, CDR2 SYDVKM. Trimming took 5 bases from V and 4 from J, leaving 19 bases between them. Here the CDR3 DNA reads TGTGCCAGCAGTAGTTTGGTGGGGGGGGCCCCAGATACGCAGTATTTT. Translation: CASSSLVGGAPDTQYF.

The chain joins TRBV7-9 to TRBJ1-1, with no clear D. Trimming removed 0 bases at V and 4 bases at J, with 15 bases between. The CDR3 extends over 16 amino acids. CDR1 SEHNR and CDR2 FQNEAQ come from the germline V gene (reference sequence). The CDR3 DNA is TGTGCCAGCAGCTTAGCCCCGGGAGAGACGGGCACTGAAGCTTTCTTT. The encoded protein is CASSLAPGETGTEAFF. Full variable domain (remainder filled in from reference TRBV7-9 and TRBJ1-1): DTGVSQNPRHKITKRGQNVTFRCDPISEHNRLYWYRQTLGQGPEFLTYFQNEAQLEKSRLLSDRFSAERPKGSFSTLEIQRTEQGDSAMYLCASSLAPGETGTEAFFGQGTRLTVV.

This chain uses TRBV11-3 with TRBJ2-1, with TRBD2 matching over 7 bases. CDR3 length equals 15 residues. Trimming removed 7 bases from V and 4 bases from J; junction bases left unmatched: 10. Germline CDR1 and CDR2: SGHNT and YENEEA. The CDR3 spells CASTGAGALYNEQFF. In nucleotides, the CDR3 is TGTGCCAGCACCGGGGCGGGAGCTCTTTACAATGAGCAGTTCTTC.

This clone was recorded a few times. The chain joins TRBV10-1 to TRBJ1-5; 8 positions match TRBD1. The CDR3 is made up of 16 amino acids. Trimming took 6 bases from V and 2 from J; bases not matched to a gene: 9. Per the germline V gene, CDR1 is WNHNN and CDR2 is SYGVQD (reference sequence). The CDR3 here is CASRASGQGGNQPQHF. CDR3 bases: TGCGCCAGCAGAGCCTCCGGACAGGGAGGCAATCAGCCCCAGCATTTT.

The chain has TRBV6-5 and TRBJ1-1, with D tentatively TRBD1 (6 bases). This CDR3 contains 15 residues. V lost 10 bases and J 6 bases, leaving 24 bases between the germline ends. CDR1 is MNHEY and CDR2 is SVGAGI in the germline V gene. The CDR3: CAIQGWGGGVPEAFF. Here the CDR3 DNA reads TGTGCCATACAGGGATGGGGCGGGGGTGTGCCTGAAGCTTTCTTT.

The V call is TRBV11-2, the J call TRBJ2-1, with D unresolved. V was cut by 4 bases and J by 1 base, with 8 bases left in between. CDR3 size: 14 residues. The germline V gene encodes CDR1 SGHAT and CDR2 FQNNGV. The DNA of the CDR3 is TGTGCCAGCAGCTGGGCAGGATCCTACAATGAGCAGTTCTTC. The encoded protein is CASSWAGSYNEQFF.

V gene TRBV7-2 combines with J gene TRBJ2-5; perhaps TRBD2 as D (6 bases). Germline assignment: CDR1 SGHTA and CDR2 FQGNSA. There are 13 residues in the CDR3. V was pared by 5 bases and J by 7 bases, with 14 bases between. DNA for the CDR3: TGTGCCAGCAGCCCCCGGGGGACGGGGACCCAGTACTTC. Translating gives CASSPRGTGTQYF.

The chain couples TRBV10-1 to TRBJ2-2; TRBD1 matches at 11 bases. This CDR3 comprises 17 residues. Germline V CDR1 and CDR2: WNHNN, SYGVQD (reference sequence). Trimming at V came to 2 bases and at J to 3 bases, leaving 5 bases not matched to a gene. In DNA form, the CDR3 reads TGCGCCAGCAGTGAGGCGGGACAGGGGGTGTACACCGGGGAGCTGTTTTTT. Translated, it gives CASSEAGQGVYTGELFF.

This rearrangement joins TRBV6-1 to TRBJ2-7; 7 bases agree with TRBD1. The CDR3 extends over 14 amino acids. Trimming took 2 bases from V and 7 from J; bases not matched to a gene: 8. The germline CDR1 and CDR2 sequences are MNHNS and SASEGT. The CDR3 DNA reads as TGTGCCAGCAGTGAACGTAGGGGGCGCTTAGAGCAGTACGTC. Protein: CASSERRGRLEQYV.

The V and J genes are TRBV5-6 and TRBJ2-7; tentative D call: TRBD2 (5 bases). Trimming cost V 2 bases and J 1 base, with 13 bases left between them. CDR3 size: 15 residues. From germline, CDR1 is SGHDT and CDR2 YYEEEE. CDR3 sequence: CASSFSVARSYEQYF. Written as DNA, the CDR3 is TGTGCCAGCAGCTTCTCGGTAGCGCGATCCTACGAGCAGTACTTC.